This TCR beta chain was profiled in a study of blood T cell repertoires in COVID-19 (dated by TCRdb to the early 2020s). A note on the overall study: Collaborator samples came from the United States, Italy and Spain and covered acute and convalescent phases of COVID-19. The material from the prospective study consisted of cDNA or gDNA derived from T cells, B-cell-depleted T cells, or PBMCs. Deeply sampled blood TCRbeta repertoires from subjects exposed to, actively infected with, or recovered from COVID-19 were included in the dataset. The repertoires were released in a freely available public database intended as a resource for research on the immune response to SARS-CoV-2. Samples were obtained from the ongoing ImmuneRACE study (first 160 participants) and from about 1,300 subjects provided by 6 global collaborators. Nearly every sample came with metadata listing a de-identified subject ID, COVID-19 status, age in years and sex. Where available, HLA class I and class II types were taken from metadata supplied by the sample provider and were not determined by assay-based typing. The paper's findings and limits, for the study overall: Clinical and demographic metadata were provided uncurated, with the amount varying by source and participant.

The immunoSEQ Assay, a bias-controlled multiplex PCR, was used to amplify TCRbeta CDR3 regions from genomic DNA. On the authors' methods: The number of nucleated cells in each sample was estimated by amplification of reference gene primers within the assay. Sequence reads were collapsed and filtered to measure the absolute abundance of every unique TCRbeta CDR3 rearrangement. For each sample, productive Simpson clonality was calculated as the square root of Simpson's diversity index across productive rearrangements. TCRdb carries this immuneACCESS record with in-frame sequences only. Its versions omit some clonotypes, under half of them owing to an unresolved V gene in the studies checked, with the rest unexplained. Clonal size and the V and J genes are those of that table, whereas D and trimming came from the DNA. This sample holds roughly 230,000 clones; around 90% were observed only once. Clones ranked in the top ten supply around 1.9% of the sample.

The table lists this clone with a few counts. The antigen it binds to is not known. The record has no base qualities; no much larger clone is one base away. V lost 5 bases and J lost 8 bases; the stretch between them is 15 bases long. The CDR3 spans 13 residues, from the cysteine through the phenylalanine. The DNA shown is the 39-base CDR3, in frame from base 1. One collaborating source in Seattle enrolled patients during active infection and followed them longitudinally through the course of disease. The collaborating institutions used their own protocols to collect whole blood in K2EDTA tubes. For TCRbeta analysis, collaborators shipped samples as frozen whole blood, isolated PBMCs, or DNA extracted from either of those sample types.

The V gene is TRBV12-3 or TRBV12-4 and the J gene is TRBJ1-2, with no reliable assignment of the D segment. The specimen was peripheral blood. The TCR comes from a woman aged 60 to 75 with COVID-19, enrolled during active disease. The CDR3 loop reads CASSPADNWGYTF. The nucleotides are TGTGCCAGCAGTCCTGCCGACAACTGGGGCTACACCTTC.